This T cell receptor (beta chain) was identified during a study of blood T cell repertoires in COVID-19. About the study: Sites across the United States, Italy and Spain contributed samples from acute and convalescent COVID-19. T cells, B-cell-depleted T cells, or PBMCs supplied cDNA or gDNA.

Source study methods: Amplified reference gene primers provided the basis for estimating nucleated cell counts. Clones were read by immunoSEQ multiplex PCR, and TCRdb kept only the in-frame ones, dropping some. Clonal size and the V and J genes are those of that table, whereas D and trimming came from the DNA. The sample yields about 49,000 clones, 82% seen once. Per germline, CDR1 MNHEY and CDR2 SMNVEV (reference sequence). The CDR3 is made up of 14 amino acids. J was trimmed by 3 bases and V by 5 bases; bases with no gene match: 7. Material: peripheral blood. The chain joins TRBV27 to TRBJ2-7; 7 nucleotides align to TRBD1. This receptor was obtained from a woman aged 55 to 70 with acute or convalescent COVID-19. The CDR3 region is CASSPRTGGYEQYF. The CDR3 nucleotides are TGTGCCAGCAGTCCCCGGACAGGTGGCTACGAGCAGTACTTC.